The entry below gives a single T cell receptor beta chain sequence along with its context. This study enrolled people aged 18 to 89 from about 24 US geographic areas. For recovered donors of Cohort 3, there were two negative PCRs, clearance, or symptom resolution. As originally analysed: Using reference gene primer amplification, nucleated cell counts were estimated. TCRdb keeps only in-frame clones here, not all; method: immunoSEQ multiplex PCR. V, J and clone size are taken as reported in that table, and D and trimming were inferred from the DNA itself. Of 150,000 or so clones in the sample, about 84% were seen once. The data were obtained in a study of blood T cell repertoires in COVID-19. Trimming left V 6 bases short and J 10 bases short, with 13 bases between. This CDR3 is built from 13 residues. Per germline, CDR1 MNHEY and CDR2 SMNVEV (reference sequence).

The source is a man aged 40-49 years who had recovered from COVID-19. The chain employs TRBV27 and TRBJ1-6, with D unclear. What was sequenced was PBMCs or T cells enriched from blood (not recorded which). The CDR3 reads CASSPSTGSPLHF. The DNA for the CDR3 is TGTGCCAGCAGCCCAAGCACCGGGTCACCCCTCCACTTT.